This TCR beta chain was observed in a study of beta chain features in type 1 diabetes (dated by TCRdb to between 2018 and 2020). In the study overall: Mean age, gender distribution, total cell number and subset yield were not different between patients and healthy donors. A total of 107,917,701 sorted cells were examined across all samples, and RNA yield correlated strongly with the number of cells per subset. In the study, TCRB repertoires of sorted circulating CD4+ T cell subsets from recently diagnosed type 1 diabetes patients were compared with those of matched healthy donors. Regulatory and stem cell-like memory subsets were isolated from only 8 patients and 8 healthy donors, whereas naive and central memory subsets came from all 28 donors. Broader findings and caveats from the paper: Because cDNA was sequenced instead of genomic DNA, activated cells with high expression could be over-represented, although the groups did not differ in activation or CD3 levels. The naive, central memory and regulatory TCRB repertoires appeared to resemble one another more closely among patients than among healthy donors. Fewer insertions and more nucleotide deletions at VDJ recombination sites were observed in patients with type 1 diabetes, implying thymic rearrangement abnormalities. HLA sub-analyses involved small numbers of individuals, so any influence of HLA type on TCRB rearrangement remained unresolved. Type 1 diabetes patients showed a moderate but significant shortening of TCRB CDR3 length in all four CD4+ subsets. PCR may preferentially amplify shorter templates, but because patient and control samples were amplified and corrected together, any resulting skew would affect both groups equally.

This clone was recorded a few times. Its cognate antigen has yet to be identified. No much larger clonotype is one base removed from it; base qualities were not supplied. From each donor, a single peripheral blood sample of approximately 110 mL on average was drawn into heparinised tubes. Naive, central memory, regulatory and stem cell-like memory CD4+ T cells were sorted on a BD FACSAria II using a panel including CD45RO, CCR7, CD25, CD127, CD95 and CD27. A purity above 95% was achieved for all sorted populations. PBMCs were isolated immediately by Lymphoprep density gradient centrifugation and stained directly without culture. Samples were stained and sorted in pairs, with one healthy donor and one patient per experiment, so that batch effects were minimized. The entire amount of isolated RNA was reverse transcribed using the High Capacity cDNA Reverse Transcription Kit, so the sequenced TCRB transcripts were expressed ones. Naive, central memory and regulatory T cell samples underwent deep immunoSEQ sequencing, averaging roughly 3.3 million total reads per sample. Sorted cells were lysed in RLT buffer, and RNA was extracted using DNase-treated RNeasy Micro or Mini kits according to cell number. Each cell subset was processed on its own to prevent cross-contamination, while patient and healthy donor samples were processed together. Using the immunoSEQ multiplex PCR, TCRB sequences were amplified from cDNA into 87-bp fragments spanning the CDR3 region. Sequencing of the amplicons was done on the Illumina HiSeq platform. In the original analysis: PCR bias was corrected computationally using synthetic template baselines, and reads within Hamming distance 2 were collapsed, with unmergeable singletons discarded. Reads were aligned against IMGT so that V, D and J genes, CDR3 length and insertions or deletions at six rearrangement sites could be assigned. Within each subset, clonotype counts were normalized to the number of sorted cells before true diversity and Gini coefficients were calculated with the tcR R package. The overlap coefficient, calculated on TCRB nucleotide sequences, was used to quantify repertoire sharing. TCRdb's version of the immuneACCESS table is confined to in-frame rearrangements and falls short of the full clone set. An unresolved V gene accounts for under half of the shortfall where checked; the remainder is of unknown origin. That table gives V, J and clone size, and the DNA gave D and trimming. A total of some 350,000 clones appear in this sample, around a tenth of them only once. About 0.6% of the sample is in the top ten clones.

The clonotype originates from a man between 25 and 39 years old with type 1 diabetes. Sequencing used central memory CD4+ T cells from blood.

The CDR3: CASSPGLAENRWETQYF. The DNA sequence is TGTGCCAGCAGCCCTGGACTAGCGGAGAACCGGTGGGAGACCCAGTACTTC. The rearrangement combines TRBV4-2 with TRBJ2-5; TRBD2 fits 10 bases in the junction. CDR1 and CDR2 were assigned from the germline V gene as LGHNA and YNFKEQ. The junction shows trimming of 4 bases on V and 5 bases on J, and the gene matches do not reach 13 bases of it. The CDR3 covers 17 residues, taking in both the cysteine and the phenylalanine. Only CDR3 DNA is held: 51 bases, read in frame from base 1.